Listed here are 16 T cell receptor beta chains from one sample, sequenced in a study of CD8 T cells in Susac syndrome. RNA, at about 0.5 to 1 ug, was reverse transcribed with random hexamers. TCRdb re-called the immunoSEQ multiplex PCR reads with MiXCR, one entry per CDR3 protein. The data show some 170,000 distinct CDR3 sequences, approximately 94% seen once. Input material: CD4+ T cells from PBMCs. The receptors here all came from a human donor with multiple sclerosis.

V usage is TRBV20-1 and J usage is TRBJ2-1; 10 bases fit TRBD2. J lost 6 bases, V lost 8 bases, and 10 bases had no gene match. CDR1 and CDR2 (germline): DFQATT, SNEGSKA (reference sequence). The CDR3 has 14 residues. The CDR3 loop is CSTVRSSGSNEQFF. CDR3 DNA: TGCAGTACGGTCCGTTCTAGCGGGAGCAATGAGCAGTTCTTC.

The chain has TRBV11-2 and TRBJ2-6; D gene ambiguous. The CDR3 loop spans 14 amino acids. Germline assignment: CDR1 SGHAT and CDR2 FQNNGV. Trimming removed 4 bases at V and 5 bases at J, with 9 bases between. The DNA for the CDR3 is TGTGCCAGCAGCTCCGTTAGGTGGGCCAACGTCCTGACTTTC. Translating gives CASSSVRWANVLTF.

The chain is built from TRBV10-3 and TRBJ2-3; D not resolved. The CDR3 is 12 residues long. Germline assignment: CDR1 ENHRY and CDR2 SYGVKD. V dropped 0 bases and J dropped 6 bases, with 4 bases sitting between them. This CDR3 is CAISESSDTQYF. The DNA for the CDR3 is TGTGCCATCAGTGAGTCATCCGATACGCAGTATTTT.

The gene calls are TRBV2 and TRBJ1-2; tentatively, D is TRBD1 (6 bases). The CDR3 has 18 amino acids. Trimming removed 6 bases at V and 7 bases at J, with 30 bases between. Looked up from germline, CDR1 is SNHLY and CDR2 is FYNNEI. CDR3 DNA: TGTGCCAGCAGCCCGGCCGTGATGGCAGGGGTTCCATCCAGTGGCTACACCTTC. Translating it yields CASSPAVMAGVPSSGYTF.

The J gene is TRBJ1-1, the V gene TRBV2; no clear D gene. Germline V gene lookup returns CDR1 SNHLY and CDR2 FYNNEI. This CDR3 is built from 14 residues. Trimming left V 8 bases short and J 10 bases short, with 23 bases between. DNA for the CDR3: TGTGCCAGCGACGCAGTAGAGTCGAGTGTCGGAGCTTTCTTT. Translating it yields CASDAVESSVGAFF. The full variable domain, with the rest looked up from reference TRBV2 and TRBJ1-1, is EPEVTQTPSHQVTQMGQEVILRCVPISNHLYFYWYRQILGQKVEFLVSFYNNEISEKSEIFDDQFSVERPDGSNFTLKIRSTKLEDSAMYFCASDAVESSVGAFFGQGTRLTVV.

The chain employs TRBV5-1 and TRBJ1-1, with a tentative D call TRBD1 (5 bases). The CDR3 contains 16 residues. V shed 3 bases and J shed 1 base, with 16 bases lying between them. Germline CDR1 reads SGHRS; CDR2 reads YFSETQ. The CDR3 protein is CASSYGTLLWNTEAFF. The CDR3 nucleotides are TGCGCCAGCAGCTACGGGACCTTACTGTGGAACACTGAAGCTTTCTTT.

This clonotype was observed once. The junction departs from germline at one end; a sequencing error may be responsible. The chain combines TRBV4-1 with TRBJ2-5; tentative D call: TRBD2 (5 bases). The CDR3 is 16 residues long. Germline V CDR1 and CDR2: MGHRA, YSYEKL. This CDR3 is CASSQNGGPLQEIQYF. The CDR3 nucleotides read TGCGCCAGCAGCCAGAACGGCGGGCCACTCCAAGAGATCCAGTACTTC.

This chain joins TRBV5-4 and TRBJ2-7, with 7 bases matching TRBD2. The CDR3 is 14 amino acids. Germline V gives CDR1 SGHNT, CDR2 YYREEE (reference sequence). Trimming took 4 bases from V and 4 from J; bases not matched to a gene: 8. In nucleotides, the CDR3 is TGTGCCAGCAGCCCCCCCGGAGCGGGGTACGAGCAGTACTTC. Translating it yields CASSPPGAGYEQYF.

Here the CDR3 reads CSASPLAGGPFRADTQYF. CDR3 in DNA: TGCAGTGCTAGCCCCTTAGCGGGAGGGCCATTTCGAGCAGATACGCAGTATTTT. The rearrangement links TRBV20-1 to TRBJ2-3; 11 bases map to TRBD2. The CDR3 has 18 amino acids. The V and J ends lost 3 bases and 4 bases, in that order; junction bases with no gene match: 15. In germline, CDR1 is DFQATT, CDR2 SNEGSKA (reference sequence).

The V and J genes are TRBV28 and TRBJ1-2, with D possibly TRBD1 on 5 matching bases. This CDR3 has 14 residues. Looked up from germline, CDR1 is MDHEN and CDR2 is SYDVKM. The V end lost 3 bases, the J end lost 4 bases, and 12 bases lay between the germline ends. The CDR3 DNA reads TGTGCCAGCAGTTTTGGGCCAGGGTCCTATGGCTACACCTTC. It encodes CASSFGPGSYGYTF.

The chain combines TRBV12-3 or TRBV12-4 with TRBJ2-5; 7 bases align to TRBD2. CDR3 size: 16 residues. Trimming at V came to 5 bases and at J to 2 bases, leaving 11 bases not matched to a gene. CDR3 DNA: TGTGCCAGCAGTCTGGGAATGGGACTACAACAAGAGACCCAGTACTTC. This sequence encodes CASSLGMGLQQETQYF.

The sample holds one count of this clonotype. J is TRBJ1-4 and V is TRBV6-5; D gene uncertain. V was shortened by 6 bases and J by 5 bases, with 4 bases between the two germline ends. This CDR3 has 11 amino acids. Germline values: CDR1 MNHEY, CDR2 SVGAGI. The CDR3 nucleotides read TGTGCCAGCAGGTCCAATGAAAAACTGTTTTTT. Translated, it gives CASRSNEKLFF.

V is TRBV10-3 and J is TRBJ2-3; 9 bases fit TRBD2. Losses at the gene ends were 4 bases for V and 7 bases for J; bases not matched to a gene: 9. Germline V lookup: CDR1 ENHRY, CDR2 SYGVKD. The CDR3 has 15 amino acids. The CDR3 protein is CAISGQAGGLNTQYF. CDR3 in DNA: TGTGCCATCAGTGGGCAAGCGGGAGGCTTGAATACGCAGTATTTT.

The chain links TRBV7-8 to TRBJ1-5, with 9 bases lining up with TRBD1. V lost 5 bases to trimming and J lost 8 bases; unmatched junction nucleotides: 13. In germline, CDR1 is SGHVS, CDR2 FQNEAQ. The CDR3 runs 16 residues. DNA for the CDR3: TGTGCCAGCAGCACCCGGACAGGGGAGGGAAAAGAGCCCCAGCATTTT. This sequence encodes CASSTRTGEGKEPQHF.

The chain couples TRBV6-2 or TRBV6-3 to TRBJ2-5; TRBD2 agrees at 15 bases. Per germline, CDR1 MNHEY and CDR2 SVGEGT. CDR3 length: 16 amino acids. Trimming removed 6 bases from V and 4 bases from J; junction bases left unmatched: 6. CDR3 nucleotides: TGTGCCAGCAGCCTGGGGGGACTAGCGGGAGGAGAGACCCAGTACTTC. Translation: CASSLGGLAGGETQYF.

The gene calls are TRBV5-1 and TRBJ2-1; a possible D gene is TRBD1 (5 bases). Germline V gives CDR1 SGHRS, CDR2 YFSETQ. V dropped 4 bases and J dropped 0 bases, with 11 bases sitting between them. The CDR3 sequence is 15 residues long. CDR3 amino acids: CASSVLQGSYNEQFF. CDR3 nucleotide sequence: TGCGCCAGCAGCGTCCTTCAGGGCTCCTACAATGAGCAGTTCTTC.